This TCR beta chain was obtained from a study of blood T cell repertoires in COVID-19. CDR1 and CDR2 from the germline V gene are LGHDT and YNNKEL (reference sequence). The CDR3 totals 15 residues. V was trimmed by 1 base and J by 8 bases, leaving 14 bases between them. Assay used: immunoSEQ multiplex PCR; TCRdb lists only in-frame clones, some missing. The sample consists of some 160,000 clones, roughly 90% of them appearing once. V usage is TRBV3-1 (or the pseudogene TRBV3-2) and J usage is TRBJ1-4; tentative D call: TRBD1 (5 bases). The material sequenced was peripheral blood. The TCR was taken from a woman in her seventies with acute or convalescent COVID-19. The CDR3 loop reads CASSQGPLEGEKLFF. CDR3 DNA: TGTGCCAGCAGCCAAGGGCCCCTGGAGGGGGAAAAACTGTTTTTT.